The 21 T cell receptor beta chains presented below share a single source sample, sequenced in a study of response to subunit inactivated influenza vaccine. Each CDR3 protein is one row after TCRdb ran MiXCR on the RT-PCR reads. Here the sample spans more than 550,000 distinct CDR3 sequences, around 10% being singletons. This sample was shared with a second study, whose subject was T cells expressing NK-cell markers. In that study: UMIs accompanied the 5'RACE template switching by which TCR beta cDNA was made.

The source was PBMCs from blood, collected on the day of vaccination. Receptors originate from a man between 50 and 59 years old who received an inactivated influenza vaccine.

Only a few counts were recorded for this clonotype. This chain joins TRBV6-1 and TRBJ1-2; D unresolved. CDR1 is MNHNS and CDR2 is SASEGT in the germline V gene. The CDR3 is 13 residues long. The V end lost 6 bases, the J end lost 8 bases, and 16 bases lay between the germline ends. The CDR3 nucleotides are TGTGCCAGCAGACTACAGCCGTCGGGGGGCTACACCTTC. This codes for CASRLQPSGGYTF.

A few counts support this clonotype. The chain recombines TRBV20-1 with TRBJ2-7; tentative D call: TRBD2 (5 bases). Germline V gives CDR1 DFQATT, CDR2 SNEGSKA (reference sequence). The CDR3 consists of 14 residues. The V gene lost 3 bases and the J gene lost 2 bases, with 14 bases spanning the gap. The CDR3 is CSASAHTRTYEQYF. The CDR3 nucleotides are TGCAGTGCTAGCGCCCATACTAGGACCTACGAGCAGTACTTC.

In its sample, this clonotype was seen a few times. V is TRBV19 and J is TRBJ2-3; 9 nucleotides match TRBD1. The length of the CDR3 is 14 residues. The ends lost 5 bases at V and 6 bases at J; junction bases unmatched: 6. Germline-derived CDR1 and CDR2 are LNHDA and SQIVND (reference sequence). CDR3 sequence reads: CASSSGTGRDTQYF. In nucleotides, the CDR3 is TGTGCCAGTAGTTCCGGGACAGGGCGGGATACGCAGTATTTT.

The V gene is TRBV20-1, the J gene TRBJ2-7; D is perhaps TRBD1 (6 bases). From germline, CDR1 is DFQATT and CDR2 SNEGSKA (reference sequence). Trimming cost V 0 bases and J 1 base, with 7 bases left between them. The CDR3 extends over 13 amino acids. The CDR3 DNA reads as TGCAGTGCTAGAGATGGACAGTCCTACGAGCAGTACTTC. This encodes CSARDGQSYEQYF.

This clonotype turned up a few times. The chain recombines TRBV13 with TRBJ2-3; D might be TRBD1 or TRBD2, each matching 5 bases. In germline, CDR1 is PRHDT, CDR2 FYEKMQ (reference sequence). Trimming pared 4 bases from V and 5 bases from J, leaving 25 bases between. This CDR3 is 18 amino acids long. This CDR3 reads CASSSPLGVAHKGDTQYF. As DNA, the CDR3 is TGTGCCAGCAGCTCTCCATTGGGGGTAGCACATAAGGGAGATACGCAGTATTTT.

The V and J genes are TRBV29-1 and TRBJ2-1; 8 bases agree with TRBD2. The V segment lost 8 bases and the J segment 8 bases; nucleotides outside the gene matches: 17. Germline assignment: CDR1 SQVTM and CDR2 ANQGSEA. This CDR3 has 15 amino acids. CDR3 DNA sequence: TGCAGCTCCTCCCTTGGGAGCGGGAGTGGCGATGAGCAGTTCTTC. The encoded protein is CSSSLGSGSGDEQFF.

This clonotype was seen only a few times. This chain joins TRBV6-5 and TRBJ2-1, with TRBD2 matching 10 bases. Germline V gene data show CDR1 as MNHEY and CDR2 as SVGAGI. The V gene end was trimmed by 4 bases and the J gene end by 7 bases; junction bases not matched to a gene: 10. This CDR3 spans 16 amino acids. The CDR3: CASSSKPGLALNEQFF. The CDR3 nucleotides are TGTGCCAGCAGTTCCAAACCGGGACTAGCGCTAAATGAGCAGTTCTTC.

There are a few counts of this clonotype. This chain uses TRBV7-2 with TRBJ2-1; D is possibly TRBD1 (5 bases). V lost 0 bases and J 7 bases, leaving 7 bases between the germline ends. CDR1 is SGHTA, CDR2 FQGNSA, per germline. The CDR3 is 13 residues long. The CDR3 coding sequence is TGTGCCAGCAGCTTAGCTCGGACAAATGAGCAGTTCTTC. This sequence encodes CASSLARTNEQFF.

The chain recombines TRBV15 with TRBJ2-1, with D hard to call. The CDR3 contains 15 residues. Trimming left V 5 bases short and J 1 base short, with 12 bases between. Germline values: CDR1 LNHNV, CDR2 YYDKDF (reference sequence). CDR3 coding DNA: TGTGCCACCAGCCCCGGAGCAGCGTCCTACAATGAGCAGTTCTTC. Protein: CATSPGAASYNEQFF.

The chain employs TRBV20-1 and TRBJ2-1; 11 nucleotides align to TRBD1. The germline V gene has CDR1 DFQATT and CDR2 SNEGSKA (reference sequence). CDR3 length equals 13 residues. The CDR3 is CRLLRDRGDEQFF. DNA of the CDR3: TGCAGACTACTAAGGGACAGGGGGGATGAGCAGTTCTTC.

This clonotype was observed a few times. The V gene is TRBV4-1, the J gene TRBJ1-2; 7 bases match TRBD1. The germline gives CDR1 MGHRA, CDR2 YSYEKL. J lost 4 bases, V lost 3 bases, and 8 bases had no gene match. The CDR3 is 15 amino acids. CDR3 loop: CASSQGTGEAYGYTF. CDR3 DNA sequence: TGCGCCAGCAGCCAGGGCACAGGGGAGGCCTATGGCTACACCTTC.

This chain links TRBV28 with TRBJ2-5; no reliable D call. The CDR3 has 15 amino acids. In germline, CDR1 is MDHEN, CDR2 SYDVKM. With 2 bases removed from V and 1 base from J, the gap between germline ends came to 11 bases. The CDR3 loop reads CASSLGVGFQETQYF. CDR3 in DNA: TGTGCCAGCAGTTTAGGTGTCGGGTTCCAAGAGACCCAGTACTTC.

Here the CDR3 DNA reads TGTGCCAGCAGCCAATTGCGTCTTCCCGGGTACGAGCAGTACTTC. Translated, it gives CASSQLRLPGYEQYF. The chain uses TRBV3-1 and TRBJ2-7; D gene unclear. This CDR3 has 15 amino acids. V gave up 2 bases and J gave up 4 bases, with 15 bases separating them. CDR1 and CDR2 from the germline V gene are LGHDT and YNNKEL (reference sequence).

The chain is built from TRBV4-3 and TRBJ2-2; 8 positions match TRBD2. This CDR3 has 15 residues. Germline lookup yields CDR1 LGHNA and CDR2 YSLEER. With 4 bases clipped from V and 6 bases from J, the junction kept 7 bases outside the gene matches. The CDR3 spells CASSPTGGPSGELFF. CDR3 nucleotides: TGCGCCAGCAGCCCAACGGGAGGGCCCTCCGGGGAGCTGTTTTTT.

The V gene is TRBV30, the J gene TRBJ2-2; the D gene could be TRBD1 or TRBD2 (5 bases each). This CDR3 region has 15 residues. Germline lookup yields CDR1 GTSNPN and CDR2 SVGIG (reference sequence). Trimming took off 0 bases at V and 3 bases at J, with 11 bases between the two ends. The CDR3 is CAWSVGAVHTGELFF. The DNA for the CDR3 is TGTGCCTGGAGTGTCGGGGCAGTGCACACCGGGGAGCTGTTTTTT. The full variable domain, its missing parts supplied by reference TRBV30 and TRBJ2-2, is SQTIHQWPATLVQPVGSPLSLECTVEGTSNPNLYWYRQAAGRGLQLLFYSVGIGQISSEVPQNLSASRPQDRQFILSSKKLLLSDSGFYLCAWSVGAVHTGELFFGEGSRLTVL.

V and J are TRBV7-6 and TRBJ2-7; D is undetermined. The germline gives CDR1 SGHVS, CDR2 FNYEAQ. The ends were cut back, 1 base at V and 6 bases at J, with 10 bases in the middle. The CDR3 sequence is 13 residues long. For the CDR3, the DNA is TGTGCCAGCAGCTTAGAGCGTTGGAGCGAGCAGTACTTC. It encodes CASSLERWSEQYF.

This clonotype has a handful of counts. The V gene is TRBV24-1, the J gene TRBJ1-5; TRBD1 is a possible D gene (5 bases). The germline V gene encodes CDR1 KGHDR and CDR2 SFDVKD. Between the trimmed V and J ends, which lost 2 bases and 4 bases, there was a span of 8 bases. The CDR3 has 14 residues. CDR3 in DNA: TGTGCCACCAGTGATTCCCCAGGGAATCAGCCCCAGCATTTT. It specifies CATSDSPGNQPQHF.

This clonotype appeared a few times. The chain recombines TRBV29-1 with TRBJ1-1; D is uncertain. V lost 5 bases and J 6 bases, leaving 16 bases between the germline ends. The germline gives CDR1 SQVTM, CDR2 ANQGSEA. This CDR3 is 13 amino acids long. The CDR3 coding sequence is TGCAGCGTTTTCGAGGGCGTTGGGTCTGAAGCTTTCTTT. Translated, it gives CSVFEGVGSEAFF.

This clonotype was counted a few times. The DNA of the CDR3 is TGTGCCACCGGACAGGGGGGGCTAGCCATCACCGAGCAGTACTTC. This sequence encodes CATGQGGLAITEQYF. The chain recombines TRBV5-6 with TRBJ2-7; 10 bases line up with TRBD1. The V gene's germline CDR1 is SGHDT and CDR2 YYEEEE. After removal of 9 bases from V and 6 bases from J, the junction contained 15 bases not matched to a gene. This CDR3 spans 15 amino acids.

This clonotype was counted only a few times. This sequence joins TRBV7-9 and TRBJ1-4, with 9 bases matching TRBD1. The CDR3 totals 15 residues. Germline CDR1 SEHNR, CDR2 FQNEAQ (reference sequence). V shed 5 bases, J shed 7 bases, and the junction held 8 bases outside the gene matches. CDR3 protein: CASSPGTGKSEKLFF. CDR3 DNA: TGTGCCAGCAGCCCGGGGACAGGGAAAAGTGAAAAACTGTTTTTT.

The sample holds a few counts of this clonotype. The rearrangement links TRBV29-1 to TRBJ2-1, with D perhaps matching TRBD2 (6 bases). This CDR3 has 14 amino acids. V lost 4 bases and J lost 5, with 15 bases in between. Germline CDR1 and CDR2: SQVTM and ANQGSEA. This chain's CDR3 is CSVVSRGPNNEQFF. CDR3 nucleotide sequence: TGCAGCGTTGTATCGCGGGGACCAAACAATGAGCAGTTCTTC.